The clone carrying this TCR beta chain was counted only a few times. The sample is drawn from a study of T cell repertoires in cytomegalovirus infection. From the reads, TCRdb called clonotypes with MiXCR, one entry per CDR3 protein. The repertoire has 680,000 or so distinct CDR3 sequences, roughly 35% of them found once; the top ten carry about 2.8%. The germline V gene has CDR1 MNHEY and CDR2 SVGEGT. V dropped 2 bases and J dropped 1 base, with 13 bases sitting between them. There are 16 residues in the CDR3. Material: PBMCs. This TCR was sampled from a human donor in good health (CMV status not recorded). Some clones in this sample may be carry-over from other donors' samples. V and J are TRBV6-2 or TRBV6-3 and TRBJ2-3; D may correspond to TRBD1 or TRBD2 (5 bases each). The CDR3 loop is CASSYPNGAGTDTQYF. CDR3 coding DNA: TGTGCCAGCAGTTACCCCAACGGGGCCGGCACAGATACGCAGTATTTT.